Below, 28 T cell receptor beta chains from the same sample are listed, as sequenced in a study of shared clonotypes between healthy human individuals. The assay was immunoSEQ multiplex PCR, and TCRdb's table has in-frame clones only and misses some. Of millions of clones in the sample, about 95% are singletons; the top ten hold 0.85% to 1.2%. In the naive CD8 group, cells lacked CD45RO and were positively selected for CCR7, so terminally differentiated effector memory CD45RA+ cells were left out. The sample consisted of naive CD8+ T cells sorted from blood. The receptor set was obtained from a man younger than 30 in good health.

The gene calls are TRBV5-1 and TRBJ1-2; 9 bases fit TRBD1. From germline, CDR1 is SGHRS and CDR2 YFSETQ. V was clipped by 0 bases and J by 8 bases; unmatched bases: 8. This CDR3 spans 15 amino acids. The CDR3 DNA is TGCGCCAGCAGCTTGGATGGACAGGGGCCCTTGGGCTACACCTTC. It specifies CASSLDGQGPLGYTF.

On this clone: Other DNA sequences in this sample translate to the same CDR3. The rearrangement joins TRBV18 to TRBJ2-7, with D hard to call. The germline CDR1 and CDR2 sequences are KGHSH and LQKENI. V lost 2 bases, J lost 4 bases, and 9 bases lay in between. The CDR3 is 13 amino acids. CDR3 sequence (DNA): TGTGCCAGCTCACCAGGGGATTCTTACGAGCAGTACTTC. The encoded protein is CASSPGDSYEQYF.

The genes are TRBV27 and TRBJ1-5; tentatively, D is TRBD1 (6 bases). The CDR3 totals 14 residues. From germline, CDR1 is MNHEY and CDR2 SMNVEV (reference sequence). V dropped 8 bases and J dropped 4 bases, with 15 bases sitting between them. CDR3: CASSTGGRNQPQHF. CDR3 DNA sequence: TGTGCCAGCTCTACTGGGGGCCGGAATCAGCCCCAGCATTTT.

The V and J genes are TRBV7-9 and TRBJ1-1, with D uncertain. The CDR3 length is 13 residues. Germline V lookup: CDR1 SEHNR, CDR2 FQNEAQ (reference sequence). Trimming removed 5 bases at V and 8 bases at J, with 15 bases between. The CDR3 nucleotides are TGTGCCAGCAGCCTAAATCCGGAGAGGGAAGCTTTCTTT. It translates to CASSLNPEREAFF.

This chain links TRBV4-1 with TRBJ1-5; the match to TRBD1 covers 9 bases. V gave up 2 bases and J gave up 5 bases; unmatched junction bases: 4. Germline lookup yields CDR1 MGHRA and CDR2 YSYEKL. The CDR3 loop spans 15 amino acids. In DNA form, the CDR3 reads TGCGCCAGCAGCCAAAGGCGGACAGGGGATCAGCCCCAGCATTTT. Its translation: CASSQRRTGDQPQHF.

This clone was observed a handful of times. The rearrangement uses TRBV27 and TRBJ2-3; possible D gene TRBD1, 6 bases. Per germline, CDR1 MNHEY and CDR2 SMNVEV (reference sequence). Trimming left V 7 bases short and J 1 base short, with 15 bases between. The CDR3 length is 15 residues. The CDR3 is CASTSQGFGTDTQYF. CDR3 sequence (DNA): TGTGCCAGCACTTCGCAGGGGTTCGGCACAGATACGCAGTATTTT.

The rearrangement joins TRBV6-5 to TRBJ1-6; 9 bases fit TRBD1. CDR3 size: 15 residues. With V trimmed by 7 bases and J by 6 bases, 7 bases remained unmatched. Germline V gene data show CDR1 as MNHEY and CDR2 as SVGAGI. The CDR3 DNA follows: TGTGCCAGCACTGTACAGGGGGCGACTAATTCACCCCTCCACTTT. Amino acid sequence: CASTVQGATNSPLHF.

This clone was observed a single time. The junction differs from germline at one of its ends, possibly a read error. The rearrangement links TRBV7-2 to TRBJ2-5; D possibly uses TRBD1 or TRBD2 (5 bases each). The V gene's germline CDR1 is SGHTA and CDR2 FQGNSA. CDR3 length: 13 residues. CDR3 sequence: CASRLEGWETQYF. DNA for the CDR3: TGTGCCAGCAGATTAGAGGGGTGGGAGACCCAGTACTTC.

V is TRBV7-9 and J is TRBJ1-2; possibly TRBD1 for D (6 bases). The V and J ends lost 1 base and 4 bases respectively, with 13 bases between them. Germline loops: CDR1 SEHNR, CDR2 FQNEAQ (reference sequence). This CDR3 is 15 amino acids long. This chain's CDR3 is CASSLGTANVYGYTF. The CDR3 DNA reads TGTGCCAGCAGCTTAGGGACAGCAAACGTCTATGGCTACACCTTC.

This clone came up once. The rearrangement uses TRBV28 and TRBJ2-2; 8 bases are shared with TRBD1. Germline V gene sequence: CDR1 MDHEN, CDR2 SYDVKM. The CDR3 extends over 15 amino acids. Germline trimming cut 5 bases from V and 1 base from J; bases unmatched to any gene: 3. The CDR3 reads CASSRTGGNTGELFF. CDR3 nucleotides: TGTGCCAGCAGTCGCACAGGGGGGAACACCGGGGAGCTGTTTTTT.

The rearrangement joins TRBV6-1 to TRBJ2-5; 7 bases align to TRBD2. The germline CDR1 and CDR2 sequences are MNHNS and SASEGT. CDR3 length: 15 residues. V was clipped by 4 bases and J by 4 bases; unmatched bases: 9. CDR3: CASSGFSGFLETQYF. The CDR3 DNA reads TGTGCCAGCAGTGGTTTTAGCGGGTTCTTAGAGACCCAGTACTTC.

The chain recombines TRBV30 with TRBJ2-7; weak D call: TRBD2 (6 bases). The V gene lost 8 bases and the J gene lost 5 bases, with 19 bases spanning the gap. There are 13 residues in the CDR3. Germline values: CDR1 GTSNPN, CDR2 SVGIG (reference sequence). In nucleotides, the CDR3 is TGTGCCCTCTCGGGCGGGGTCGGGGACGAGCAGTACTTC. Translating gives CALSGGVGDEQYF.

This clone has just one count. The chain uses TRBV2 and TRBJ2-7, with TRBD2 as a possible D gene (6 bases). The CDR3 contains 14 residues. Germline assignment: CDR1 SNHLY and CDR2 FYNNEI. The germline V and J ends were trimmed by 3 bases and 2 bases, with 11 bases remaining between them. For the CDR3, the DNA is TGTGCCAGCAGTGACGGCGGGAACACCTACGAGCAGTACTTC. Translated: CASSDGGNTYEQYF.

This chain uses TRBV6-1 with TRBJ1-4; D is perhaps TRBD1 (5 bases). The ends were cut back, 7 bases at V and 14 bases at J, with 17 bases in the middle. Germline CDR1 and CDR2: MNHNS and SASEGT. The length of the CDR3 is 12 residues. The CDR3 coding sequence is TGTGCCAGCACCGCTAGATGGGGGGTTCTGTTTTTT. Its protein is CASTARWGVLFF.

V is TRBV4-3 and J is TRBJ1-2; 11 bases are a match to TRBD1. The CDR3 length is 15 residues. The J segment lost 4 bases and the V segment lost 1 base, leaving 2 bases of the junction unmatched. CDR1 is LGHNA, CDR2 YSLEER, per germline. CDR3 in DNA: TGCGCCAGCAGCCAAGGGACAGGGGGCGGCTATGGCTACACCTTC. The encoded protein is CASSQGTGGGYGYTF.

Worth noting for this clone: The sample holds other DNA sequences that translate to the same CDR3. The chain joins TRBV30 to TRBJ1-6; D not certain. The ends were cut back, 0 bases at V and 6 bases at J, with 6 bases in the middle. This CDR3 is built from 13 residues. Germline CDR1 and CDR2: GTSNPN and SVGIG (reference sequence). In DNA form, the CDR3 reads TGTGCCTGGAGTGTACAAAGTAATTCACCCCTCCACTTT. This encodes CAWSVQSNSPLHF.

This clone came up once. The CDR3 bases are TGTGCCAGCAGTGACAGATCGAACACCGGGGAGCTGTTTTTT. Translation gives CASSDRSNTGELFF. This sequence joins TRBV6-1 and TRBJ2-2, with unresolved D. The CDR3 is 14 amino acids. V was clipped by 3 bases and J by 0 bases, with 5 bases between them. Germline V CDR1 and CDR2: MNHNS, SASEGT.

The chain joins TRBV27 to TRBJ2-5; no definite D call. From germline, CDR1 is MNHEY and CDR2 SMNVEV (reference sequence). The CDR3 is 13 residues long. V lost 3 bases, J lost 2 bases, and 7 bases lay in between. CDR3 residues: CASSFGLQETQYF. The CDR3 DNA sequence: TGTGCCAGCAGTTTCGGCTTACAAGAGACCCAGTACTTC.

DNA of the CDR3: TGTGCCATCAGTGAGTCGATAGGGGGAGGGCCTATGTACGAGCAGTACTTC. Its translation: CAISESIGGGPMYEQYF. The J gene is TRBJ2-7, the V gene TRBV10-3; possible D gene TRBD2, 7 bases. Germline V gene lookup returns CDR1 ENHRY and CDR2 SYGVKD. Trimming left V 0 bases short and J 4 bases short, with 19 bases between. CDR3 size: 17 residues.

The CDR3 reads CASSGDRMNQPQHF. CDR3 nucleotides: TGTGCCAGCAGTGGGGACAGGATGAATCAGCCCCAGCATTTT. V is TRBV6-1 and J is TRBJ1-5, with 8 bases lining up with TRBD1. Germline V lookup: CDR1 MNHNS, CDR2 SASEGT. V gave up 4 bases and J gave up 4 bases; unmatched junction bases: 3. The CDR3 covers 14 residues.

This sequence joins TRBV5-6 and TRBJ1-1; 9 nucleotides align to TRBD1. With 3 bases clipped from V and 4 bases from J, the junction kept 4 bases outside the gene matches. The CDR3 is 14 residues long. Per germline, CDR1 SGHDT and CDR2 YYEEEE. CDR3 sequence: CASSWGTGSTEAFF. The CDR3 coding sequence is TGTGCCAGCAGCTGGGGGACAGGGAGCACTGAAGCTTTCTTT.

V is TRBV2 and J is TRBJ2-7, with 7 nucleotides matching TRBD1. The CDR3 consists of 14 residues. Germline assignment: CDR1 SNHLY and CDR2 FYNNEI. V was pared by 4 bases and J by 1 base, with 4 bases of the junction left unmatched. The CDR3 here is CASSGRTGSYEQYF. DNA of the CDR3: TGTGCCAGCAGTGGCCGGACAGGTTCCTACGAGCAGTACTTC.

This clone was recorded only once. The CDR3 bases are TGTGCCAGCAGCTTCGCGGAGGCGGGAGGTACGCAGTATTTT. This translates into CASSFAEAGGTQYF. V and J are TRBV11-2 and TRBJ2-3; 8 nucleotides align to TRBD2. V shed 3 bases and J 8 bases; nucleotides not matched to a gene: 7. Germline V gene data show CDR1 as SGHAT and CDR2 as FQNNGV. CDR3 length: 14 residues.

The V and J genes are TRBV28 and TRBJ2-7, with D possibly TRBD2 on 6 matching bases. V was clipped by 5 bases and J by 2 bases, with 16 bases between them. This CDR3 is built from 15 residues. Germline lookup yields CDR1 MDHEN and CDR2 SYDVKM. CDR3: CASSHPLGGPYEQYF. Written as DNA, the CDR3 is TGTGCCAGCAGTCATCCCCTCGGGGGACCCTACGAGCAGTACTTC.

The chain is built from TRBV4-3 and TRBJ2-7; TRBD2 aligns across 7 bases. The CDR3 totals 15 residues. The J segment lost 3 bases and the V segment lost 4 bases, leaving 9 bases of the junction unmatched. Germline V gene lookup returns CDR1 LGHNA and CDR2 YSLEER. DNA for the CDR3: TGCGCCAGCAGCCCCTGGGAGGGAGTAAACTACGAGCAGTACTTC. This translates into CASSPWEGVNYEQYF.

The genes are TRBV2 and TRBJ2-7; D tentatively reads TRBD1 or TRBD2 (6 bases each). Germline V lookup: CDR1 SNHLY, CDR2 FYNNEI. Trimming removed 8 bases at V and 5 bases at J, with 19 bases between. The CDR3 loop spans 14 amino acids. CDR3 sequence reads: CASSNWGAGNEQYF. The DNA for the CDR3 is TGTGCCAGCTCGAATTGGGGGGCAGGAAACGAGCAGTACTTC.

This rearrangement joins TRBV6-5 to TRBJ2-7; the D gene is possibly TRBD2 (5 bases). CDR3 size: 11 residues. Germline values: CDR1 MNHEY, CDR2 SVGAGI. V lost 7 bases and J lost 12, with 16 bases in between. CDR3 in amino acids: CASNEGTRWYF. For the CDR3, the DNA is TGTGCCAGCAACGAGGGCACTAGGTGGTACTTC.

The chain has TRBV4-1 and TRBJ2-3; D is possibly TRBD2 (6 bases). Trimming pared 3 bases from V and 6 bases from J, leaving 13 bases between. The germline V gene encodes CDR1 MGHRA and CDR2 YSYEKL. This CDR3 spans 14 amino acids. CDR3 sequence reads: CASSQTRGGDTQYF. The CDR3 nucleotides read TGCGCCAGCAGCCAGACCCGAGGAGGGGATACGCAGTATTTT.